This T cell receptor beta chain was found in a study of blood T cell repertoires in COVID-19. Cohorts were assigned according to the clinical history that participants reported. Produced via immunoSEQ multiplex PCR; TCRdb's table is partial and in-frame only. The data contain more than 110,000 clones, 60% to 80% of them singletons. Trimming removed 3 bases from V and 2 bases from J, with 19 bases in between. CDR3 length equals 18 residues. Looked up from germline, CDR1 is SGHNT and CDR2 is YENEEA. The specimen was PBMCs or T cells enriched from blood (not recorded which). The chain combines TRBV11-3 with TRBJ2-2; D is perhaps TRBD2 (7 bases). The receptor was isolated from a woman in her 50s who had recovered from COVID-19. CDR3 DNA sequence: TGTGCCAGCAGCTTCAAGTCCTGGGGGGGCCCCAACACCGGGGAGCTGTTTTTT. Protein: CASSFKSWGGPNTGELFF. The entire variable domain, with the rest obtained from reference TRBV11-3 and TRBJ2-2, is as follows: EAGVVQSPRYKIIEKKQPVAFWCNPISGHNTLYWYLQNLGQGPELLIRYENEEAVDDSQLPKDRFSAERLKGVDSTLKIQPAELGDSAVYLCASSFKSWGGPNTGELFFGEGSRLTVL.